The clone carrying this T cell receptor (beta chain) was found a few times. Antigen specificity is unknown. Assay: immunoSEQ multiplex PCR; the TCRdb copy retains only in-frame clones and omits some. The table includes some 300,000 clones, roughly 79% detected once. The record originates from a study of cytotoxic CD8 clonotypes in ibrutinib-treated CLL. About the study: The sample average was approximately 250,000 productive templates and tens of thousands of productive rearrangements.

Broader study findings: Ibrutinib response saw clonality rise, and progression saw it return toward baseline. Shared public clonotypes were rare, and on treatment they either got smaller or stayed the same.

V gave up 2 bases and J gave up 1 base, with 14 bases separating them. Looked up from germline, CDR1 is MNHEY and CDR2 is SMNVEV (reference sequence). There are 16 residues in the CDR3. Sequencing was performed on PBMCs, taken before ibrutinib treatment. This clonotype was sampled from a human donor with chronic lymphocytic leukemia. The rearrangement links TRBV27 to TRBJ2-5; D might be TRBD1 (6 bases). CDR3 protein: CASSLRAGDVQETQYF. DNA for the CDR3: TGTGCCAGCAGTTTACGGGCAGGGGATGTCCAAGAGACCCAGTACTTC.